These 26 T cell receptor beta chains share one sample of origin, sequenced in a study of shared T cell receptors in the human thymus. The assay was immunoSEQ multiplex PCR, and TCRdb's table has in-frame clones only and misses some. Here the sample spans some 760,000 clones, 70% to 90% being singletons. These data were also filed under a second study, of human thymus T cells.

Sequenced material: thymocytes. Source of these receptors: a girl under two years old with a congenital heart defect.

This clone was seen a single time. This chain links TRBV10-3 with TRBJ2-7, with D perhaps TRBD1 (6 bases). The germline V and J ends were trimmed by 6 bases and 6 bases, with 12 bases remaining between them. This CDR3 has 12 amino acids. Per the germline V gene, CDR1 is ENHRY and CDR2 is SYGVKD. Written as DNA, the CDR3 is TGTGCCATCAGCCAGGGGCCCTCCGAGCAGTACTTC. Translated: CAISQGPSEQYF.

Worth noting for this clone: The sample carries other DNA sequences with the same CDR3. The V and J genes are TRBV29-1 and TRBJ2-4, with D perhaps matching TRBD2 (6 bases). Germline values: CDR1 SQVTM, CDR2 ANQGSEA. CDR3 size: 17 residues. The germline V and J ends were trimmed by 1 base and 0 bases, with 16 bases remaining between them. This CDR3 reads CSVEAAPGLLAKNIQYF. The CDR3 coding sequence is TGCAGCGTTGAAGCCGCACCGGGACTCCTAGCCAAAAACATTCAGTACTTC.

This chain uses TRBV7-6 with TRBJ2-2, with 8 nucleotides matching TRBD1. The length of the CDR3 is 16 residues. With V trimmed by 1 base and J by 4 bases, 5 bases remained unmatched. Looked up from germline, CDR1 is SGHVS and CDR2 is FNYEAQ. The CDR3 loop reads CASSLGDRSCTGELFF. The CDR3 region has the DNA TGTGCCAGCAGCTTAGGGGACAGGTCGTGCACCGGGGAGCTGTTTTTT.

The chain recombines TRBV7-7 with TRBJ2-1; TRBD1 might be the D (6 bases). The germline V and J ends were trimmed by 5 bases and 8 bases, with 13 bases remaining between them. CDR3 length equals 13 residues. Germline CDR1 reads SSHAT; CDR2 reads FNYEAQ (reference sequence). This CDR3 is CASSRGGLDEQFF. CDR3 nucleotide sequence: TGTGCCAGCAGCAGAGGGGGTTTGGATGAGCAGTTCTTC.

The chain couples TRBV6-1 to TRBJ1-2; 7 nucleotides agree with TRBD1. The CDR3 extends over 13 amino acids. In germline, CDR1 is MNHNS, CDR2 SASEGT. V shed 5 bases, J shed 6 bases, and the junction held 6 bases outside the gene matches. CDR3 protein: CASSTQGGDGYTF. The DNA of the CDR3 is TGTGCCAGCAGTACCCAGGGGGGTGATGGCTACACCTTC.

In the case of this clone: In the same sample, other DNA sequences code for this CDR3. The chain joins TRBV5-6 to TRBJ2-5, with D unresolved. Germline lookup yields CDR1 SGHDT and CDR2 YYEEEE. V shed 4 bases and J shed 5 bases, with 6 bases lying between them. This CDR3 comprises 11 residues. The CDR3 sequence: CASSARETQYF. The CDR3 DNA follows: TGTGCCAGCAGCGCCAGGGAGACCCAGTACTTC.

Details on this clone: Other DNA sequences in this specimen translate into the identical CDR3. For the CDR3, the DNA is TGTGCCAGCAGCCCGCGGGACAGCTCCTACGAGCAGTACTTC. Its translation is CASSPRDSSYEQYF. The chain recombines TRBV27 with TRBJ2-7; maybe TRBD1 (7 bases). The germline CDR1 and CDR2 sequences are MNHEY and SMNVEV (reference sequence). This CDR3 has 14 residues. V was shortened by 6 bases and J by 0 bases, with 12 bases between the two germline ends.

The chain is built from TRBV4-3 and TRBJ1-1, with TRBD1 matching 9 bases. This CDR3 region has 14 residues. Germline V gene lookup returns CDR1 LGHNA and CDR2 YSLEER. Trimming took 5 bases from V and 3 from J; bases not matched to a gene: 4. Here the CDR3 DNA reads TGCGCCAGCAGCAAGGGACAGGGTCACACTGAAGCTTTCTTT. This encodes CASSKGQGHTEAFF.

J is TRBJ1-6 and V is TRBV5-1; D is unclear. V lost 2 bases to trimming and J lost 6 bases, with 15 bases between them. Looked up from germline, CDR1 is SGHRS and CDR2 is YFSETQ. This CDR3 has 16 amino acids. This CDR3 reads CASSLFVTEANSPLHF. As DNA, the CDR3 is TGCGCCAGCAGCTTATTCGTAACTGAGGCTAATTCACCCCTCCACTTT.

The rearrangement joins TRBV4-3 to TRBJ2-7; D may be TRBD1 (5 bases). V was trimmed by 0 bases and J by 3 bases, leaving 9 bases between them. The germline CDR1 and CDR2 sequences are LGHNA and YSLEER. The CDR3 has 14 amino acids. CDR3 in DNA: TGCGCCAGCAGCCAAGAATCTCAGGGCTACGAGCAGTACTTC. It translates to CASSQESQGYEQYF.

The genes are TRBV6-6 and TRBJ1-1; a weak D match, TRBD1 (5 bases). Germline V lookup: CDR1 MNHNY, CDR2 SVGAGI (reference sequence). CDR3 length: 15 amino acids. V was pared by 0 bases and J by 0 bases, with 8 bases between. The CDR3 sequence is CASSYSGGMNTEAFF. CDR3 bases: TGTGCCAGCAGTTACTCGGGGGGGATGAACACTGAAGCTTTCTTT.

The chain employs TRBV13 and TRBJ2-7; possible D gene TRBD2, 6 bases. V lost 5 bases and J 1 base, leaving 24 bases between the germline ends. This CDR3 spans 18 amino acids. Germline lookup yields CDR1 PRHDT and CDR2 FYEKMQ (reference sequence). The CDR3 reads CASSHRKRGEPSSYEQYF. The CDR3 DNA sequence: TGTGCCAGCAGCCACCGAAAACGCGGGGAACCTAGTTCCTACGAGCAGTACTTC.

J is TRBJ2-3 and V is TRBV2; 8 bases align to TRBD1. This CDR3 comprises 22 residues. Unmatched junction bases numbered 31, after V lost 9 bases and J lost 2 bases. Germline loops: CDR1 SNHLY, CDR2 FYNNEI. For the CDR3, the DNA is TGTGCCAGGTCCCGGGCCCAGACAGGGGATTTTTCGAGCCTGCCGGTCACAGATACGCAGTATTTT. Translation: CARSRAQTGDFSSLPVTDTQYF.

This chain joins TRBV7-8 and TRBJ2-7, with a tentative D call TRBD2 (5 bases). V was clipped by 4 bases and J by 5 bases, with 12 bases between them. Germline CDR1 is SGHVS and CDR2 is FQNEAQ. The CDR3 covers 13 residues. CDR3 coding DNA: TGTGCCAGCAGCTCCGACTCCGGGGACGAGCAGTACTTC. Its translation: CASSSDSGDEQYF.

The V call is TRBV4-3, the J call TRBJ1-2; 10 bases agree with TRBD1. V lost 4 bases and J lost 8; bases outside the gene matches: 19. CDR1 and CDR2 (germline): LGHNA, YSLEER. This CDR3 region has 18 residues. CDR3 coding DNA: TGCGCCAGCAGCCCTTCCCGGGACAGGGGTACTCCCTTTAAGGGCTACACCTTC. The encoded protein is CASSPSRDRGTPFKGYTF.

In this sample, this clone turned up a few times. The chain recombines TRBV10-2 with TRBJ2-1; 7 positions match TRBD2. V was clipped by 7 bases and J by 5 bases; unmatched bases: 5. The CDR3 is made up of 13 amino acids. Germline loops: CDR1 WSHSY, CDR2 SAAADI. DNA for the CDR3: TGCGCCAGCAAACTAGCGAAAGACAATGAGCAGTTCTTC. It specifies CASKLAKDNEQFF.

This chain uses TRBV4-2 with TRBJ2-7; the D gene is possibly TRBD2 (5 bases). The CDR3 is 18 residues long. Trimming shortened V by 0 bases and J by 2 bases, and 20 bases separated the two germline ends. The germline CDR1 and CDR2 sequences are LGHNA and YNFKEQ. CDR3 sequence: CASSQDDSFGEQAYEQYF. The CDR3 region has the DNA TGTGCCAGCAGCCAAGATGATAGTTTCGGGGAGCAGGCCTACGAGCAGTACTTC.

The genes are TRBV7-9 and TRBJ1-3; perhaps TRBD1 as D (5 bases). Germline values: CDR1 SEHNR, CDR2 FQNEAQ (reference sequence). This CDR3 contains 14 residues. The V end was cut by 9 bases, the J end by 0 bases, with 12 bases between. The chain's CDR3 is CASPDTSSGNTIYF. As DNA, the CDR3 is TGTGCCAGTCCGGACACGAGCTCTGGAAACACCATATATTTT.

V and J are TRBV5-6 and TRBJ1-1; a weak D match, TRBD1 (6 bases). V dropped 4 bases and J dropped 5 bases, with 18 bases sitting between them. Germline V lookup: CDR1 SGHDT, CDR2 YYEEEE. The CDR3 has 15 amino acids. The CDR3 bases are TGTGCCAGCAGCCTAAATACAGGGCCTTGGACTGAAGCTTTCTTT. Amino acids: CASSLNTGPWTEAFF.

This clone was seen only once. This sequence joins TRBV5-1 and TRBJ1-4; D remains unclear. Trimming took 0 bases from V and 10 from J, leaving 7 bases between them. The CDR3 has 12 residues. Germline values: CDR1 SGHRS, CDR2 YFSETQ. CDR3 sequence (DNA): TGCGCCAGCAGCTTGGCGCGGGGAAAACTGTTTTTT. It encodes CASSLARGKLFF.

This chain uses TRBV20-1 with TRBJ1-5, with TRBD1 matching over 7 bases. The V gene's germline CDR1 is DFQATT and CDR2 SNEGSKA (reference sequence). The CDR3 is 11 residues long. The ends lost 6 bases at V and 9 bases at J; junction bases unmatched: 5. DNA of the CDR3: TGCAGTGCCACAGGGGTTGGGCCCCAGCATTTT. This translates into CSATGVGPQHF.

The V call is TRBV19, the J call TRBJ2-7; maybe TRBD1 (5 bases). Germline V CDR1 and CDR2: LNHDA, SQIVND (reference sequence). The CDR3 spans 14 residues. V lost 5 bases, J lost 3 bases, and 14 bases lay in between. CDR3 amino acids: CASSWQGQGYEQYF. In DNA, the CDR3 is TGTGCCAGTAGTTGGCAGGGCCAGGGCTACGAGCAGTACTTC.

V and J are TRBV4-1 and TRBJ2-3; TRBD2 might be the D (6 bases). Germline CDR1 is MGHRA and CDR2 is YSYEKL. The CDR3 spans 20 residues. Trimming cost V 1 base and J 0 bases, with 23 bases left between them. The CDR3 DNA is TGCGCCAGCAGCCAAGTTATCGGGGGACCTAGCCCCACTAGCACAGATACGCAGTATTTT. Protein: CASSQVIGGPSPTSTDTQYF.

The chain has TRBV9 and TRBJ2-2; 7 positions match TRBD1. Trimming cost V 3 bases and J 5 bases; bases outside gene matches: 10. The CDR3 is made up of 16 amino acids. Germline values: CDR1 SGDLS, CDR2 YYNGEE. This CDR3 is CASSGQQGLRTGELFF. Written as DNA, the CDR3 is TGTGCCAGCAGCGGCCAACAGGGGTTGCGGACCGGGGAGCTGTTTTTT.

This clone was detected only a few times. The chain links TRBV28 to TRBJ1-5; 8 bases fit TRBD1. In germline, CDR1 is MDHEN, CDR2 SYDVKM. The CDR3 loop spans 23 amino acids. V was clipped by 5 bases and J by 5 bases; unmatched bases: 32. In nucleotides, the CDR3 is TGTGCCAGCAGTGACAGGGGCGGATTCCGGATGACGCGGGGTCCATCGCCCGATCAGCCCCAGCATTTT. Its protein product is CASSDRGGFRMTRGPSPDQPQHF.

The rearrangement joins TRBV6-5 to TRBJ1-2, with D maybe TRBD1 (6 bases). The germline V and J ends were trimmed by 6 bases and 4 bases, with 12 bases remaining between them. The CDR3 is 13 amino acids. CDR1 and CDR2 (germline): MNHEY, SVGAGI. CDR3 sequence: CASSHGGPYGYTF. The CDR3 nucleotides read TGTGCCAGCAGCCACGGGGGGCCCTATGGCTACACCTTC.